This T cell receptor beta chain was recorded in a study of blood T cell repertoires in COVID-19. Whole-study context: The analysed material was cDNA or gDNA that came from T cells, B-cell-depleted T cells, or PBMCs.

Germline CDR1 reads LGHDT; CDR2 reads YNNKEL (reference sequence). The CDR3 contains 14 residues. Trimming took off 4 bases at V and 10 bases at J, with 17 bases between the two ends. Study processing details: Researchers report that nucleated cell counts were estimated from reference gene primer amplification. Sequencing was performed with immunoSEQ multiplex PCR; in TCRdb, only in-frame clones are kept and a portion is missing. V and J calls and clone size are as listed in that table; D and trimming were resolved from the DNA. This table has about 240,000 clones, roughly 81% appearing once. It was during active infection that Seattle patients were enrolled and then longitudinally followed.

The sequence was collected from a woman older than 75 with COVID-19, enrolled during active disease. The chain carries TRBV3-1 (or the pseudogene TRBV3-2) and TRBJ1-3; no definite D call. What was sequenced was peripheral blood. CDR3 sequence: CASSRRTAGETIYF. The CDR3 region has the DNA TGTGCCAGCAGCCGTAGGACTGCCGGCGAGACCATATATTTT.